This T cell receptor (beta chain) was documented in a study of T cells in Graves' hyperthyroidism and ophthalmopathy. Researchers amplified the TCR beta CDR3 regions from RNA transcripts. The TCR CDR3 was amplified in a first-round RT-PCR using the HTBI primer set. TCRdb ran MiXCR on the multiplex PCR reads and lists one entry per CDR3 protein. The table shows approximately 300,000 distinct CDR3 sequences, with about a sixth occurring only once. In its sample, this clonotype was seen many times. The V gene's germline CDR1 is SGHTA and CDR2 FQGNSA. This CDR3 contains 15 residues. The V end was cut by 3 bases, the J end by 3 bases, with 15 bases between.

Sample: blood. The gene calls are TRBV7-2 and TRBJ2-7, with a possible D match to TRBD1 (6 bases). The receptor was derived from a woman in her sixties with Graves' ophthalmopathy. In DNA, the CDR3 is TGTGCCAGCAGCTTGGCCCCGACAGGTGTCTACGAGCAGTACTTC. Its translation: CASSLAPTGVYEQYF.